Below are 15 T cell receptor beta chains sequenced from a single sample in a study of read filtering for tumor transcriptome and immune sequencing (dated by TCRdb to 2018 to 2021). TCRdb lists the instrument as Illumina HiSeq 4000. TCR libraries were built from approximately 0.4 ug RNA with the Immunoverse kit, using molecular barcoded adaptors covering alpha/delta and beta/gamma chains. Using fastp trimming at Q25 and MiXCR clonotype assembly, TCRdb reanalyzed the public sequencing data and kept in-frame beta chains. CDR3 protein duplicates are merged, each entry listing the most common genes and DNA. The sample contains approximately 5,300 distinct CDR3 sequences, roughly 20% of them found a single time. The ten largest clonotypes hold around 25% of the sample. Sequenced input: a population of CD138-negative cells sorted from bone marrow. The cell subset or site label here, explained by the study, means: bone marrow mononuclear cells depleted of CD138+ plasma/myeloma cells by negative magnetic selection. These receptors came from a donor at least 40 years old with multiple myeloma.

At least ten counts were recorded for this clonotype. V usage is TRBV7-3 and J usage is TRBJ2-3; TRBD2 agrees at 9 bases. CDR1 and CDR2 (germline): SGHTA, FQGTGA. This CDR3 contains 14 residues. Trimming removed 6 bases from V and 1 base from J; junction bases left unmatched: 2. In nucleotides, the CDR3 is TGTGCCAGCAGACCTAGCGGGGGCACAGATACGCAGTATTTT. This encodes CASRPSGGTDTQYF.

This clonotype has at least ten counts. The rearrangement uses TRBV2 and TRBJ2-2; no clear D gene. V lost 7 bases, J lost 1 base, and 10 bases lay in between. Germline V gene lookup returns CDR1 SNHLY and CDR2 FYNNEI. CDR3 length: 14 amino acids. In DNA form, the CDR3 reads TGTGCCAGCAATCTACTTTTGAACACCGGGGAGCTGTTTTTT. Translation: CASNLLLNTGELFF.

In the case of this clonotype: The CDR3 carries no conserved terminal phenylalanine or tryptophan, so it likely arises from a read error. CDR3 coding DNA: TGTGCCAGCAGTTGGGCTAGCACAGATACGCAGTATTCT. It specifies CASSWASTDTQYS. J is TRBJ2-3 and V is TRBV6-5, with D uncertain. The V end lost 4 bases, the J end lost 0 bases, and 5 bases lay between the germline ends. The germline V gene encodes CDR1 MNHEY and CDR2 SVGAGI. This CDR3 spans 13 amino acids.

For this clonotype: This may come from a read error, since a much larger clone is one base off. The V call is TRBV3-1, the J call TRBJ1-1; D ambiguous. Trimming left V 1 base short and J 4 bases short, with 10 bases between. The germline V gene has CDR1 LGHDT and CDR2 YNNKEL (reference sequence). CDR3 length equals 14 residues. Here the CDR3 reads CASSQAGMSTEAFF. The DNA for the CDR3 is TGTGCCAGCAGCCAAGCTGGGATGAGCACTGAAGCTTTCTTT.

The table lists this clonotype with many counts. This chain links TRBV30 with TRBJ2-7; TRBD2 matches at 7 bases. The CDR3 loop spans 16 amino acids. Germline values: CDR1 GTSNPN, CDR2 SVGIG (reference sequence). V gave up 3 bases and J gave up 0 bases; unmatched junction bases: 11. The CDR3 loop is CAWRAQWVAGSYEQYF. In DNA form, the CDR3 reads TGTGCCTGGAGGGCCCAATGGGTAGCGGGCTCCTACGAGCAGTACTTC.

This clonotype was observed many times. This chain uses TRBV28 with TRBJ1-1, with a possible D match to TRBD1 (5 bases). Trimming left V 5 bases short and J 8 bases short, with 15 bases between. The V gene's germline CDR1 is MDHEN and CDR2 SYDVKM. The CDR3 has 13 residues. CDR3: CASSPRGDVEAFF. The CDR3 DNA follows: TGTGCCAGCAGTCCTCGAGGGGACGTGGAAGCTTTCTTT.

On this clonotype itself: One end of the junction does not line up with germline, which may come from a read error. The chain is built from TRBV5-6 and TRBJ1-1, with D possibly matching TRBD1 (6 bases). Germline values: CDR1 SGHDT, CDR2 YYEEEE. CDR3 size: 16 residues. CDR3 loop: CDSSPYYRVLNTEAFF. The CDR3 DNA is TGTGACAGCAGCCCATACTACAGGGTACTGAACACTGAAGCTTTCTTT.

This clonotype was observed many times. This CDR3 reads CASSSEGSSNQPQHF. DNA for the CDR3: TGTGCCAGCAGCTCAGAGGGTTCGAGCAATCAGCCCCAGCATTTT. This chain links TRBV7-9 with TRBJ1-5; no definite D call. Germline loops: CDR1 SEHNR, CDR2 FQNEAQ (reference sequence). Trimming took off 4 bases at V and 1 base at J, with 11 bases between the two ends. The CDR3 has 15 amino acids.

By sample fraction, this clonotype is medium-sized. V is TRBV28 and J is TRBJ2-2; perhaps TRBD1 as D (5 bases). This CDR3 comprises 15 residues. Germline V CDR1 and CDR2: MDHEN, SYDVKM. V dropped 5 bases and J dropped 1 base, with 11 bases sitting between them. CDR3 protein: CASSPSGQNTGELFF. For the CDR3, the DNA is TGTGCCAGCAGTCCCTCCGGACAGAACACCGGGGAGCTGTTTTTT.

This clonotype is termed medium-sized. The chain uses TRBV5-4 and TRBJ2-2; TRBD1 matches at 9 bases. This CDR3 contains 14 residues. Germline CDR1 reads SGHNT; CDR2 reads YYREEE (reference sequence). Trimming cost V 5 bases and J 7 bases; bases outside gene matches: 6. CDR3 amino acids: CASSYTGGIGELFF. In DNA, the CDR3 is TGTGCCAGCAGTTATACAGGGGGCATCGGGGAGCTGTTTTTT.

This clonotype was found many times. This rearrangement joins TRBV7-9 to TRBJ2-1, with D unclear. Germline lookup yields CDR1 SEHNR and CDR2 FQNEAQ (reference sequence). The CDR3 runs 16 residues. V lost 5 bases and J 12 bases, leaving 26 bases between the germline ends. For the CDR3, the DNA is TGTGCCAGCAGCCTCGAAACGGAAACTTTTGTGGATGGGCAGTTCTTC. Residues: CASSLETETFVDGQFF.

This clonotype has ten or more counts. The chain recombines TRBV29-1 with TRBJ1-3; D call uncertain. The CDR3 contains 15 residues. Germline CDR1 SQVTM, CDR2 ANQGSEA. Trimming stripped 0 bases from V and 0 bases from J, with 9 bases between. CDR3 sequence (DNA): TGCAGCGTTGAAGATCCCACCCTCTCTGGAAACACCATATATTTT. Translation gives CSVEDPTLSGNTIYF.

Concerning this clonotype itself: The conserved phenylalanine or tryptophan is not found at the CDR3 terminus, so this likely reflects a read error. Because the CDR3's place on the DNA is in doubt, the DNA is left out and the CDR3 is given as listed by TCRdb. The chain carries TRBV15 and TRBJ2-1; the table's D call of TRBD2 was not tested on the DNA. With termini counted, the CDR3 has 15 amino acids. Germline V gene data show CDR1 as LNHNV and CDR2 as YYDKDF (reference sequence). CDR3 residues: CATSPGLAGSNELFL.

This clonotype occurred many times. This chain's CDR3 is CASSLVGQGFTDTQYF. CDR3 DNA sequence: TGTGCCAGCAGCTTGGTGGGACAGGGATTCACAGATACGCAGTATTTT. The chain carries TRBV5-4 and TRBJ2-3; 9 nucleotides match TRBD1. The CDR3 covers 16 residues. The germline CDR1 and CDR2 sequences are SGHNT and YYREEE (reference sequence). Losses at the gene ends were 0 bases for V and 2 bases for J; bases not matched to a gene: 4.

In its sample, this clonotype is medium-sized (0.01 to 0.1%). The chain employs TRBV24-1 and TRBJ2-1, with TRBD2 identical over 9 bases. V was clipped by 1 base and J by 6 bases; unmatched bases: 6. The germline gives CDR1 KGHDR, CDR2 SFDVKD. The CDR3 has 16 amino acids. Here the CDR3 DNA reads TGTGCCACCAGTGATTTCTCGCGGGAGGGCCGCAATGAGCAGTTCTTC. Translating it yields CATSDFSREGRNEQFF.